The 18 T cell receptor beta chains below all came from one sample that was sequenced in a study of T cell responses to AZD1222 COVID-19 vaccine. Sequenced by immunoSEQ multiplex PCR; TCRdb stores in-frame clones only, minus some. The sample has 90,000 to 130,000 clones; around 93% are singletons. The specimen comprised peripheral blood, sampled 28 days after the second AZD1222 dose. All receptors come from an adult who received the AZD1222 COVID-19 vaccine.

J is TRBJ2-7 and V is TRBV19, with 7 bases fitting TRBD1. Germline V lookup: CDR1 LNHDA, CDR2 SQIVND (reference sequence). The junction had 9 bases not matched to a gene; V was cut back by 3 bases and J by 4 bases. The CDR3 is made up of 15 amino acids. The CDR3 DNA is TGTGCCAGTAGTATGGCCATCGGGACAGCATACGAGCAGTACTTC. Translating gives CASSMAIGTAYEQYF.

This sequence joins TRBV24-1 and TRBJ2-5, with unresolved D. In germline, CDR1 is KGHDR, CDR2 SFDVKD. The CDR3 runs 12 residues. Trimming pared 1 base from V and 7 bases from J, leaving 6 bases between. CDR3 coding DNA: TGTGCCACCAGTGATTTCATGGGGACCCAGTACTTC. Its protein is CATSDFMGTQYF.

The chain employs TRBV15 and TRBJ2-3, with D perhaps matching TRBD1 or TRBD2 (5 bases each). The V gene lost 0 bases and the J gene lost 6 bases, with 10 bases spanning the gap. CDR1 LNHNV and CDR2 YYDKDF come from the germline V gene (reference sequence). This CDR3 is built from 14 residues. The CDR3 loop is CATSRDPGTDTQYF. DNA for the CDR3: TGTGCCACCAGCAGAGACCCAGGGACCGATACGCAGTATTTT.

The chain carries TRBV5-1 and TRBJ2-1, with TRBD2 matching over 7 bases. The CDR3 consists of 16 residues. Germline CDR1 and CDR2: SGHRS and YFSETQ. The J segment lost 7 bases and the V segment lost 0 bases, leaving 10 bases of the junction unmatched. This CDR3 reads CASSLAAAGFLNEQFF. CDR3 coding DNA: TGCGCCAGCAGCTTGGCTGCAGCGGGATTCTTGAATGAGCAGTTCTTC.

This clone is a singleton in its sample. The chain is built from TRBV18 and TRBJ2-5; 8 nucleotides agree with TRBD1. J was trimmed by 2 bases and V by 3 bases; bases with no gene match: 11. This CDR3 has 17 residues. Looked up from germline, CDR1 is KGHSH and CDR2 is LQKENI. CDR3 bases: TGTGCCAGCTCACCGACAGGGGCAGTCCCTCCTCAAGAGACCCAGTACTTC. Protein product: CASSPTGAVPPQETQYF.

This chain links TRBV29-1 with TRBJ1-1; D is undetermined. V was cut by 2 bases and J by 6 bases, with 10 bases left in between. Per the germline V gene, CDR1 is SQVTM and CDR2 is ANQGSEA. This CDR3 region has 12 residues. CDR3 nucleotides: TGCAGCGTTGAATATGTAAAGTCTGAAGCTTTCTTT. It is translated as CSVEYVKSEAFF.

This chain joins TRBV10-2 and TRBJ1-1; unclear D gene. CDR3 length: 12 residues. V lost 6 bases and J 1 base, leaving 6 bases between the germline ends. Per germline, CDR1 WSHSY and CDR2 SAAADI. In nucleotides, the CDR3 is TGCGCCAGCAGCCCCGGGAACACTGAAGCTTTCTTT. Its translation: CASSPGNTEAFF.

This clone was found once. V is TRBV27 and J is TRBJ2-7; D may be TRBD1 or TRBD2 (6 bases each). Trimming took off 7 bases at V and 1 base at J, with 14 bases between the two ends. The CDR3 runs 14 residues. The germline CDR1 and CDR2 sequences are MNHEY and SMNVEV (reference sequence). CDR3 residues: CASTQWGASYEQYF. CDR3 coding DNA: TGTGCCAGCACCCAATGGGGGGCATCCTACGAGCAGTACTTC.

The chain recombines TRBV7-9 with TRBJ2-7, with D unclear. V lost 4 bases and J lost 3, with 7 bases in between. The CDR3 is 12 residues long. The germline gives CDR1 SEHNR, CDR2 FQNEAQ (reference sequence). The CDR3 region is CASSSTDYEQYF. DNA for the CDR3: TGTGCCAGCAGCTCCACCGACTACGAGCAGTACTTC.

The chain is built from TRBV5-6 and TRBJ1-2; TRBD1 agrees at 9 bases. Trimming at V came to 4 bases and at J to 3 bases, leaving 4 bases not matched to a gene. Looked up from germline, CDR1 is SGHDT and CDR2 is YYEEEE. The CDR3 has 14 residues. The CDR3 DNA is TGTGCCAGCAGCGCCGGGACAGGGTACTATGGCTACACCTTC. This codes for CASSAGTGYYGYTF.

This chain links TRBV9 with TRBJ2-1, with no clear D. Trimming removed 2 bases from V and 9 bases from J, with 18 bases in between. CDR1 is SGDLS, CDR2 YYNGEE, per germline. The CDR3 covers 15 residues. CDR3 loop: CASSVLLGKLAEQFF. CDR3 DNA: TGTGCCAGCAGCGTCTTGCTAGGGAAGCTCGCTGAGCAGTTCTTC.

This chain joins TRBV4-1 and TRBJ2-1, with 9 bases that match TRBD2. V lost 1 base to trimming and J lost 5 bases; unmatched junction nucleotides: 6. The CDR3 is 16 residues long. Germline CDR1 and CDR2: MGHRA and YSYEKL. CDR3 in DNA: TGCGCCAGCAGCCAAGGCCGACTAGCGGTGAACAATGAGCAGTTCTTC. Its protein product is CASSQGRLAVNNEQFF.

The chain has TRBV19 and TRBJ1-2, with 7 bases aligning to TRBD1. The CDR3 is made up of 13 amino acids. The J segment lost 5 bases and the V segment lost 8 bases, leaving 8 bases of the junction unmatched. Germline V gene lookup returns CDR1 LNHDA and CDR2 SQIVND (reference sequence). The CDR3 DNA follows: TGTGCCAGTGACTTGGCAGGGGGTTATGGCTACACCTTC. Protein product: CASDLAGGYGYTF.

The chain combines TRBV7-9 with TRBJ1-1; D not certain. The CDR3 length is 14 residues. Germline V lookup: CDR1 SEHNR, CDR2 FQNEAQ (reference sequence). Trimming removed 1 base from V and 3 bases from J, with 9 bases in between. CDR3 sequence reads: CASSLVTEDTEAFF. CDR3 bases: TGTGCCAGCAGCTTAGTAACCGAGGACACTGAAGCTTTCTTT.

The chain recombines TRBV2 with TRBJ1-5, with D possibly matching TRBD1 (5 bases). Trimming removed 7 bases at V and 0 bases at J, with 10 bases between. CDR1 and CDR2 from the germline V gene are SNHLY and FYNNEI. CDR3 length: 14 residues. Here the CDR3 DNA reads TGTGCCAGCACAAGGGACCTTAGCAATCAGCCCCAGCATTTT. Its protein is CASTRDLSNQPQHF.

This clone was seen just once. The chain recombines TRBV5-4 with TRBJ2-1, with D perhaps TRBD2 (7 bases). The CDR3 has 13 residues. Germline lookup yields CDR1 SGHNT and CDR2 YYREEE (reference sequence). V lost 0 bases and J 9 bases, leaving 10 bases between the germline ends. In DNA, the CDR3 is TGTGCCAGCAGCTTGGGGGGGGGCCGTGAGCAGTTCTTC. It codes for CASSLGGGREQFF. Full variable domain (outside the CDR3, taken from reference TRBV5-4 and TRBJ2-1): ETGVTQSPTHLIKTRGQQVTLRCSSQSGHNTVSWYQQALGQGPQFIFQYYREEENGRGNFPPRFSGLQFPNYSSELNVNALELDDSALYLCASSLGGGREQFFGPGTRLTVL.

As for this clone: In the same sample, other DNA sequences code for this CDR3. This chain links TRBV2 with TRBJ2-7, with D perhaps being TRBD1 or TRBD2 (6 bases each). The germline gives CDR1 SNHLY, CDR2 FYNNEI. Trimming stripped 3 bases from V and 3 bases from J, with 24 bases between. The CDR3 has 18 residues. Here the CDR3 reads CASSDPLEGTGAGYEQYF. In nucleotides, the CDR3 is TGTGCCAGCAGTGACCCCCTGGAGGGTACGGGGGCTGGCTACGAGCAGTACTTC. Full variable domain (outside the CDR3, taken from reference TRBV2 and TRBJ2-7): EPEVTQTPSHQVTQMGQEVILRCVPISNHLYFYWYRQILGQKVEFLVSFYNNEISEKSEIFDDQFSVERPDGSNFTLKIRSTKLEDSAMYFCASSDPLEGTGAGYEQYFGPGTRLTVT.

The chain recombines TRBV19 with TRBJ2-2, with D possibly TRBD2 on 5 matching bases. V was trimmed by 4 bases and J by 7 bases, leaving 16 bases between them. Germline CDR1 LNHDA, CDR2 SQIVND (reference sequence). The CDR3 spans 15 residues. This CDR3 reads CASSSTRTGGGELFF. In DNA, the CDR3 is TGTGCCAGTAGTAGCACCCGGACTGGCGGCGGGGAGCTGTTTTTT.